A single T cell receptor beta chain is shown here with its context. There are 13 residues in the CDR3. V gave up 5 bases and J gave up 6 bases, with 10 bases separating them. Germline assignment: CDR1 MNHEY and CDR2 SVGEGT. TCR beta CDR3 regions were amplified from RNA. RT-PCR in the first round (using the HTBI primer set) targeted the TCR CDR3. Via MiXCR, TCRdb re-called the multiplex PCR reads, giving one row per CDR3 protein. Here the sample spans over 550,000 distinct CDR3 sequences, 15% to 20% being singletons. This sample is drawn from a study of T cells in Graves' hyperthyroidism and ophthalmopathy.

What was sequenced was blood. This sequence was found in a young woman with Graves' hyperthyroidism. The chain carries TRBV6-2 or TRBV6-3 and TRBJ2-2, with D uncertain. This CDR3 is CASSPSVAGELFF. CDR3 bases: TGTGCCAGCAGTCCCAGCGTGGCCGGGGAGCTGTTTTTT.